The 25 T cell receptor beta chains listed next were all sequenced from one sample in a study of blood T cell repertoires in COVID-19. TCRdb's copy holds only in-frame clones and misses some; the assay was immunoSEQ multiplex PCR. The profile shows fewer than 150,000 clones, under 85% of them singletons. Sequencing was performed on PBMCs or T cells enriched from blood (not recorded which). The receptors come from a woman younger than 35 who had been exposed to COVID-19.

This clone was seen ten or more times. This chain's CDR3 is CASPPPSGYTF. CDR3 coding DNA: TGCGCCAGCCCCCCTCCAAGCGGCTACACCTTC. The rearrangement links TRBV10-1 to TRBJ1-2; D is unresolved. CDR1 and CDR2 (germline): WNHNN, SYGVQD (reference sequence). V was clipped by 8 bases and J by 8 bases, with 12 bases between them. The CDR3 sequence is 11 residues long.

The rearrangement links TRBV19 to TRBJ1-1; 7 bases align to TRBD1. The CDR3 consists of 13 residues. Germline V lookup: CDR1 LNHDA, CDR2 SQIVND (reference sequence). V shed 4 bases and J 1 base; nucleotides not matched to a gene: 0. This CDR3 reads CASSKGANTEAFF. The CDR3, as DNA: TGTGCCAGTAGTAAGGGGGCGAACACTGAAGCTTTCTTT. The full variable domain, in which reference TRBV19 and TRBJ1-1 provide the parts outside the CDR3, is DGGITQSPKYLFRKEGQNVTLSCEQNLNHDAMYWYRQDPGQGLRLIYYSQIVNDFQKGDIAEGYSVSREKKESFPLTVTSAQKNPTAFYLCASSKGANTEAFFGQGTRLTVV.

J is TRBJ2-7 and V is TRBV18, with TRBD2 matching over 11 bases. Germline-derived CDR1 and CDR2 are KGHSH and LQKENI. The trim removed 2 bases at V and 2 bases at J, leaving 2 bases unmatched. This CDR3 comprises 15 residues. The CDR3 loop is CASSPTSGSPYEQYF. CDR3 nucleotide sequence: TGTGCCAGCTCACCAACTAGCGGGAGTCCCTACGAGCAGTACTTC.

V and J are TRBV10-3 and TRBJ2-1; TRBD1 might be the D (6 bases). The germline V gene encodes CDR1 ENHRY and CDR2 SYGVKD. The CDR3 extends over 15 amino acids. Deletions cut 2 bases from V and 2 bases from J, with 10 bases between. CDR3 in DNA: TGTGCCATCAGTGAGGTGGACAGCACCTACAATGAGCAGTTCTTC. This codes for CAISEVDSTYNEQFF.

The J gene is TRBJ1-1, the V gene TRBV3-1 (or the pseudogene TRBV3-2), with a tentative D call TRBD1 (5 bases). V was shortened by 2 bases and J by 4 bases, with 11 bases between the two germline ends. Germline V gene lookup returns CDR1 LGHDT and CDR2 YNNKEL (reference sequence). The CDR3 runs to 14 residues. The CDR3 nucleotides read TGTGCCAGCAGCCAAAGGGGTCTTGGCACTGAAGCTTTCTTT. Protein product: CASSQRGLGTEAFF.

This sequence joins TRBV5-1 and TRBJ1-1; the D gene is possibly TRBD1 (6 bases). Trimming cost V 0 bases and J 10 bases, with 13 bases left between them. The CDR3 totals 13 residues. In germline, CDR1 is SGHRS, CDR2 YFSETQ. The CDR3 DNA reads as TGCGCCAGCAGCTTGGCTGGGGGCGGCCCAGCTTTCTTT. Its translation: CASSLAGGGPAFF.

The rearrangement links TRBV5-1 to TRBJ2-3; TRBD2 agrees at 12 bases. With 2 bases clipped from V and 3 bases from J, the junction kept 4 bases outside the gene matches. The CDR3 loop spans 16 amino acids. The germline gives CDR1 SGHRS, CDR2 YFSETQ. CDR3 DNA: TGCGCCAGCAGCTTAACTAGCGGGAGGAGTACAGATACGCAGTATTTT. This gives the protein CASSLTSGRSTDTQYF.

The CDR3 protein is CASSERVSSYEQYF. In DNA form, the CDR3 reads TGTGCCAGCAGTGAACGGGTTAGCTCCTACGAGCAGTACTTC. V and J are TRBV2 and TRBJ2-7; D gene ambiguous. Germline V gene data show CDR1 as SNHLY and CDR2 as FYNNEI. The V end lost 2 bases, the J end lost 0 bases, and 8 bases lay between the germline ends. The CDR3 totals 14 residues.

The gene calls are TRBV7-8 and TRBJ2-5, with 7 bases identical to TRBD1. Germline CDR1 reads SGHVS; CDR2 reads FQNEAQ. The CDR3 runs to 15 residues. J gave up 1 base and V 5 bases, and 7 bases lay outside the gene matches. CDR3 sequence reads: CASSPRTGLQETQYF. DNA of the CDR3: TGTGCCAGCAGCCCTAGGACAGGTCTCCAAGAGACCCAGTACTTC.

This chain links TRBV18 with TRBJ2-3, with D uncertain. The CDR3 covers 16 residues. With 3 bases removed from V and 0 bases from J, the gap between germline ends came to 13 bases. Germline loops: CDR1 KGHSH, CDR2 LQKENI. CDR3 bases: TGTGCCAGCTCACCGCCCCGTCATACTAGCACAGATACGCAGTATTTT. It yields the protein CASSPPRHTSTDTQYF.

This rearrangement joins TRBV19 to TRBJ2-1, with D uncertain. Trimming shortened V by 1 base and J by 6 bases, and 7 bases separated the two germline ends. This CDR3 contains 13 residues. Looked up from germline, CDR1 is LNHDA and CDR2 is SQIVND (reference sequence). CDR3: CASSIGGFNEQFF. The CDR3, as DNA: TGTGCCAGTAGTATAGGAGGTTTCAATGAGCAGTTCTTC. The full variable domain, completed using reference TRBV19 and TRBJ2-1, is DGGITQSPKYLFRKEGQNVTLSCEQNLNHDAMYWYRQDPGQGLRLIYYSQIVNDFQKGDIAEGYSVSREKKESFPLTVTSAQKNPTAFYLCASSIGGFNEQFFGPGTRLTVL.

This clone appeared a few times. CDR3 in amino acids: CASTDGTGGIGNQPQHF. The CDR3 region has the DNA TGTGCCAGCACCGACGGGACAGGGGGTATAGGCAATCAGCCCCAGCATTTT. V is TRBV7-2 and J is TRBJ1-5, with 11 bases fitting TRBD1. Trimming removed 7 bases from V and 2 bases from J; junction bases left unmatched: 10. Germline V CDR1 and CDR2: SGHTA, FQGNSA. The CDR3 loop spans 17 amino acids. Combining the CDR3 with reference TRBV7-2 and TRBJ1-5 gives the whole variable domain GAGVSQSPSNKVTEKGKDVELRCDPISGHTALYWYRQSLGQGLEFLIYFQGNSAPDKSGLPSDRFSAERTGGSVSTLTIQRTQQEDSAVYLCASTDGTGGIGNQPQHFGDGTRLSIL.

As DNA, the CDR3 is TGTGCCAGTAGTATAAAGGAGTCGGGCAATCAGCCCCAGCATTTT. It yields the protein CASSIKESGNQPQHF. This sequence joins TRBV19 and TRBJ1-5; D is undetermined. V lost 2 bases and J 2 bases, leaving 10 bases between the germline ends. Germline CDR1 LNHDA, CDR2 SQIVND (reference sequence). This CDR3 region has 15 residues.

In this sample, this clone turned up a few times. The V gene is TRBV7-6, the J gene TRBJ2-3, with 9 positions matching TRBD2. This CDR3 is built from 15 residues. The germline CDR1 and CDR2 sequences are SGHVS and FNYEAQ. The V segment lost 5 bases and the J segment 5 bases; nucleotides outside the gene matches: 8. The CDR3 protein is CASSKGAGGLDTQYF. In nucleotides, the CDR3 is TGTGCCAGCAGCAAAGGGGCGGGAGGGTTAGATACGCAGTATTTT.

The chain recombines TRBV5-1 with TRBJ2-3; TRBD2 agrees at 9 bases. V gave up 0 bases and J gave up 4 bases; unmatched junction bases: 9. Per germline, CDR1 SGHRS and CDR2 YFSETQ. The CDR3 contains 17 residues. CDR3 region: CASSLAGGGRASDTQYF. The CDR3 DNA is TGCGCCAGCAGCTTGGCCGGTGGCGGGAGGGCCTCAGATACGCAGTATTTT.

The genes are TRBV5-4 and TRBJ1-2; 9 bases are shared with TRBD1. Germline V gives CDR1 SGHNT, CDR2 YYREEE (reference sequence). This CDR3 has 14 residues. Losses at the gene ends were 3 bases for V and 9 bases for J; bases not matched to a gene: 9. CDR3 sequence reads: CASSSLTQGARYTF. CDR3 coding DNA: TGTGCCAGCAGCTCACTGACACAGGGGGCTCGCTACACCTTC.

This clone was detected once. The rearrangement uses TRBV28 and TRBJ2-3; 11 bases match TRBD2. The CDR3 extends over 16 amino acids. With 6 bases clipped from V and 2 bases from J, the junction kept 7 bases outside the gene matches. The germline V gene has CDR1 MDHEN and CDR2 SYDVKM. In nucleotides, the CDR3 is TGTGCCAGCAGCAGTAGCGGGAGGGCCTTCACAGATACGCAGTATTTT. Translating it yields CASSSSGRAFTDTQYF. The variable domain in full, completed from reference TRBV28 and TRBJ2-3, reads DVKVTQSSRYLVKRTGEKVFLECVQDMDHENMFWYRQDPGLGLRLIYFSYDVKMKEKGDIPEGYSVSREKKERFSLILESASTNQTSMYLCASSSSGRAFTDTQYFGPGTRLTVL.

V gene TRBV21-1 combines with J gene TRBJ2-7; the table gives TRBD2 as D, unverified against the DNA. TRBV21-1 is classified as a pseudogene. This CDR3 spans 14 amino acids. CDR3 residues: CASSPNRRGSEQYF. The CDR3 DNA is TGTGCCAGCAGCCCCAACCGTCGGGGATCCGAGCAGTACTTC.

The J gene is TRBJ2-3, the V gene TRBV30; D perhaps matches TRBD2 (6 bases). Germline CDR1 and CDR2: GTSNPN and SVGIG (reference sequence). The CDR3 covers 19 residues. V gave up 0 bases and J gave up 4 bases, with 26 bases separating them. CDR3: CAWSVRVRSGRFGADTQYF. CDR3 bases: TGTGCCTGGAGTGTACGAGTAAGGAGCGGGCGGTTTGGCGCAGATACGCAGTATTTT.

V and J are TRBV10-1 and TRBJ2-3; D is uncertain. This CDR3 is built from 12 residues. Germline V CDR1 and CDR2: WNHNN, SYGVQD (reference sequence). Trimming pared 0 bases from V and 6 bases from J, leaving 4 bases between. CDR3 amino acids: CASSESSDTQYF. CDR3 DNA: TGCGCCAGCAGTGAGTCCTCGGATACGCAGTATTTT.

The V and J genes are TRBV11-1 and TRBJ2-1; 11 bases fit TRBD2. Losses at the gene ends were 5 bases for V and 8 bases for J; bases not matched to a gene: 11. The CDR3 is 16 amino acids. CDR1 and CDR2 (germline): SGHAT, FQDESV (reference sequence). CDR3 sequence reads: CASSPRVLAGGHEQFF. CDR3 nucleotide sequence: TGTGCCAGCAGCCCCAGGGTGCTAGCGGGGGGCCATGAGCAGTTCTTC.

The gene calls are TRBV30 and TRBJ2-5; 8 nucleotides agree with TRBD2. With V trimmed by 4 bases and J by 5 bases, 9 bases remained unmatched. CDR1 and CDR2 from the germline V gene are GTSNPN and SVGIG (reference sequence). The CDR3 contains 14 residues. CDR3 nucleotides: TGTGCCTGGACAGGGGCGGGGGGCTTGGAGACCCAGTACTTC. It is translated as CAWTGAGGLETQYF.

The rearrangement uses TRBV5-1 and TRBJ2-7, with D possibly matching TRBD2 (5 bases). This CDR3 region has 16 residues. CDR1 is SGHRS, CDR2 YFSETQ, per germline. Trimming took off 1 base at V and 0 bases at J, with 14 bases between the two ends. CDR3 sequence (DNA): TGCGCCAGCAGCTTGCTTGGCTGGGGAGACTCCTACGAGCAGTACTTC. This codes for CASSLLGWGDSYEQYF.

V is TRBV7-3 and J is TRBJ2-7; D might be TRBD2 (5 bases). The CDR3 length is 12 residues. V gave up 5 bases and J gave up 5 bases, with 10 bases separating them. Looked up from germline, CDR1 is SGHTA and CDR2 is FQGTGA. As DNA, the CDR3 is TGTGCCAGCAGCGAAACTAGAGACGAGCAGTACTTC. Translating gives CASSETRDEQYF.

This rearrangement joins TRBV2 to TRBJ1-6, with 7 bases aligning to TRBD1. This CDR3 has 14 amino acids. V shed 6 bases and J 7 bases; nucleotides not matched to a gene: 6. The germline gives CDR1 SNHLY, CDR2 FYNNEI. The CDR3 reads CASRRQGGNSPLHF. CDR3 DNA sequence: TGTGCCAGCAGACGACAGGGTGGCAATTCACCCCTCCACTTT.